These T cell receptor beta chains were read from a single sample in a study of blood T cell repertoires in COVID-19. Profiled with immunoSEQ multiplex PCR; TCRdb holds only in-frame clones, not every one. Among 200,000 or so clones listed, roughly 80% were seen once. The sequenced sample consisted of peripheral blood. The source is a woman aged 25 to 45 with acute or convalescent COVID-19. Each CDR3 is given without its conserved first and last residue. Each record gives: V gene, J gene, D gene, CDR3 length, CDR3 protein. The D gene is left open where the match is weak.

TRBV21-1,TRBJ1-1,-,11,ASSSRPRNQAF
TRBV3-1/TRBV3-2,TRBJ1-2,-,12,ASSQGRGKYGYT
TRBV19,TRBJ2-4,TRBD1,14,ASSFPGGSGKNIQY
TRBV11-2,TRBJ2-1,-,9,ASSAIVEQF
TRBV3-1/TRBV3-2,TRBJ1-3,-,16,ASSRSETLDTLGNTIY
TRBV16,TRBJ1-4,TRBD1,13,ASSRIQGGLRKLF
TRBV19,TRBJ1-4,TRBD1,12,ASRTTGKPEKLF
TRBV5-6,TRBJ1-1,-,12,ASRPGFTNTEAF
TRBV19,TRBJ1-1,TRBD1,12,ATLGGTGGTEAF
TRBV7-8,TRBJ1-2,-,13,ASSPTWDIDYGYT
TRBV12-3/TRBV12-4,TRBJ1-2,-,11,ASRLATSGGYT
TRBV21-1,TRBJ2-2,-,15,ASSSDSRQRNTGELF
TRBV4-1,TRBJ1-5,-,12,ASSHREGDQPQH
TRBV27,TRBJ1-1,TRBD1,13,ASSFGTGLNTEAF
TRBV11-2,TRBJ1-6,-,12,ASSLGGTNSPLH
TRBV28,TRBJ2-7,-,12,ASRSQGASYEQY
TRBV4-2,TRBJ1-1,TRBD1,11,ASSRDRGSEAF
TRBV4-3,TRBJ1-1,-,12,ASRGTRGYTEAF
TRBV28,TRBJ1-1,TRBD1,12,ASTGGIMNTEAF
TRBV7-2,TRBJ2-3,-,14,ASSLDRVASTDTQY
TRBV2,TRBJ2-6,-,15,ASSGVDAHSGANVLT
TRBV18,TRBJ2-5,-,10,ASSPGGETQY
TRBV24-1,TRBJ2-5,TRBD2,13,ATSGGTRSKETQY
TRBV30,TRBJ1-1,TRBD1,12,AWRRQGGSSEAF
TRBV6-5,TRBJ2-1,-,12,ASSYSPSANGQF
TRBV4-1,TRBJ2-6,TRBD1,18,ASSQVKTGTGGPGANVLT
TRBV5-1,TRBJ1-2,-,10,ASSPSYYGYT
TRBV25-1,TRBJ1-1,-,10,ASSGLNTEAF
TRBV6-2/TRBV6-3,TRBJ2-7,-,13,ASSFGSLGGGEQY
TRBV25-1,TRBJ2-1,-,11,ASRLDISREQF
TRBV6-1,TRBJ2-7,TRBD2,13,ASSESGAGWYEQY
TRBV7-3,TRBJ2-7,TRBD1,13,ASSLGGTGSYEQY
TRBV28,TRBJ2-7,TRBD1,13,ASRPQGTVLGEQY
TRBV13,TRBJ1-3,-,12,ASSTWTSGNTIY
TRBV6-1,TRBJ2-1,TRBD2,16,ASSEVPSGSWINNEQF
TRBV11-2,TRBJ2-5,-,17,ASSLGGPLTSMIQETQY
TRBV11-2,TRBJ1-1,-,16,ASSLMGRAGRLNTEAF
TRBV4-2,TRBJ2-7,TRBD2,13,ASSQASGRAYEQY
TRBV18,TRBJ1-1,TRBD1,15,ASETLPGQTANTEAF